The 24 T cell receptor beta chains in this list originate from one sample, sequenced in a study of T cells after posttransplantation cyclophosphamide (dated by TCRdb to 2016 to 2018). Interpreted using the paper, the treatment or condition label stands for: high-dose cyclophosphamide on days +3 and +4 as single-agent GVHD prophylaxis. PTCy patients received busulfan and fludarabine conditioning, a related or unrelated marrow graft, and cyclophosphamide on days +3 and +4. The library was prepared using the immunoSEQ multiplex PCR assay. The source is immuneACCESS, and TCRdb retained only in-frame sequences with V and J called. Part of the clones is not carried over; for the studies checked, unresolved V genes explain less than half of this, and the remainder is unexplained. This sample lists 4,000 or so clones; roughly 77% were detected once. The top ten constitute about 17% of the sample. The sample was PBMCs, taken after an allogeneic stem cell transplant with post-transplant cyclophosphamide. Every receptor here comes from a female patient aged 45-65 years who received an allogeneic stem cell transplant from a related donor, was CMV-positive, and had no GVHD. After a transplant, the graft donor may have provided part of the T cells.

CDR3 in amino acids: CAWTLSDPRGYTF. DNA of the CDR3: TGTGCCTGGACCCTGTCGGACCCCAGGGGATACACCTTC. The rearrangement uses TRBV30 and TRBJ1-2; D is perhaps TRBD1 (6 bases). This CDR3 contains 13 residues. The V gene lost 4 bases and the J gene lost 11 bases, with 20 bases spanning the gap. Germline V lookup: CDR1 GTSNPN, CDR2 SVGIG (reference sequence).

This clone was counted a few times. The V call is TRBV5-6, the J call TRBJ2-2; 12 nucleotides line up with TRBD2. CDR1 and CDR2 (germline): SGHDT, YYEEEE. CDR3 length: 18 amino acids. Trimming took 0 bases from V and 4 from J; bases not matched to a gene: 7. DNA of the CDR3: TGTGCCAGCAGCTTGGTTGTGACTAGCGGGAGTAGCACCGGGGAGCTGTTTTTT. Translating it yields CASSLVVTSGSSTGELFF. Variable domain in full (rest from reference TRBV5-6 and TRBJ2-2): DAGVTQSPTHLIKTRGQQVTLRCSPKSGHDTVSWYQQALGQGPQFIFQYYEEEERQRGNFPDRFSGHQFPNYSSELNVNALLLGDSALYLCASSLVVTSGSSTGELFFGEGSRLTVL.

The rearrangement links TRBV7-9 to TRBJ2-7; 9 bases agree with TRBD1. CDR3 length equals 15 residues. Losses at the gene ends were 5 bases for V and 5 bases for J; bases not matched to a gene: 10. The V gene's germline CDR1 is SEHNR and CDR2 FQNEAQ (reference sequence). The CDR3 here is CASSIKTGGRHEQYF. In nucleotides, the CDR3 is TGTGCCAGCAGCATCAAGACAGGGGGTCGACACGAGCAGTACTTC.

The sample holds a few counts of this clone. V and J are TRBV5-1 and TRBJ1-1; D call uncertain. Trimming removed 3 bases at V and 0 bases at J, with 9 bases between. The CDR3 runs to 14 residues. Germline CDR1 SGHRS, CDR2 YFSETQ. CDR3 DNA: TGCGCCAGCAGCTCAGATCCAGTGAACACTGAAGCTTTCTTT. Its translation: CASSSDPVNTEAFF. The full variable domain, in which reference TRBV5-1 and TRBJ1-1 provide the parts outside the CDR3, is KAGVTQTPRYLIKTRGQQVTLSCSPISGHRSVSWYQQTPGQGLQFLFEYFSETQRNKGNFPGRFSGRQFSNSRSEMNVSTLELGDSALYLCASSSDPVNTEAFFGQGTRLTVV.

V usage is TRBV7-8 and J usage is TRBJ2-5; 9 nucleotides agree with TRBD1. Trimming removed 0 bases from V and 5 bases from J; junction bases left unmatched: 7. The germline CDR1 and CDR2 sequences are SGHVS and FQNEAQ. The CDR3 has 16 amino acids. DNA of the CDR3: TGTGCCAGCAGCTTAGCAGCAGGGACAGGGAGCGAGACCCAGTACTTC. The encoded protein is CASSLAAGTGSETQYF.

The V call is TRBV7-2, the J call TRBJ2-1, with 9 bases fitting TRBD2. The CDR3 spans 15 residues. With 4 bases clipped from V and 7 bases from J, the junction kept 8 bases outside the gene matches. Per germline, CDR1 SGHTA and CDR2 FQGNSA. Written as DNA, the CDR3 is TGTGCCAGCAGCTCAATAGCGGGAGATGGAAATGAGCAGTTCTTC. This encodes CASSSIAGDGNEQFF.

The chain joins TRBV10-3 to TRBJ2-7; the match to TRBD2 covers 13 bases. Losses at the gene ends were 10 bases for V and 0 bases for J; bases not matched to a gene: 9. The CDR3 runs to 16 residues. The germline V gene encodes CDR1 ENHRY and CDR2 SYGVKD. CDR3 DNA: TGTGCCAGCTGGCCGGGACTAGCGGGGTCCTCCTACGAGCAGTACTTC. Translation: CASWPGLAGSSYEQYF.

This clone has just one count. The chain links TRBV27 to TRBJ2-5, with 7 positions matching TRBD1. TRBJ2-7 matches the DNA end more closely, so the J call is doubtful. CDR1 is MNHEY and CDR2 is SMNVEV in the germline V gene (reference sequence). The CDR3 is made up of 15 amino acids. The CDR3 DNA reads TGTGCCAGCAGTCCCAGACAGGGTCTCTACTACGAGCAGTACTTC. Translation: CASSPRQGLYYEQYF.

This chain joins TRBV29-1 and TRBJ2-5; perhaps TRBD2 as D (7 bases). Germline V lookup: CDR1 SQVTM, CDR2 ANQGSEA. V shed 4 bases and J shed 5 bases, with 11 bases lying between them. This CDR3 spans 12 amino acids. DNA for the CDR3: TGCAGCGTTGTGGGGGGGCCGGAGACCCAGTACTTC. Translation: CSVVGGPETQYF.

The chain links TRBV11-3 to TRBJ2-5, with TRBD1 matching 7 bases. Per the germline V gene, CDR1 is SGHNT and CDR2 is YENEEA. The junction had 5 bases not matched to a gene; V was cut back by 5 bases and J by 5 bases. The CDR3 is 13 amino acids. The CDR3 DNA sequence: TGTGCCAGCAGCCGACAGGGCCAGGAGACCCAGTACTTC. Translated: CASSRQGQETQYF.

The chain combines TRBV11-2 with TRBJ1-3; 9 bases map to TRBD1. V lost 4 bases, J lost 3 bases, and 7 bases stayed unmatched. Germline-derived CDR1 and CDR2 are SGHAT and FQNNGV. The CDR3 runs 16 residues. The CDR3 DNA follows: TGTGCCAGCAGCTCCCGGGACAGGGCCTTTGGAAACACCATATATTTT. Its translation: CASSSRDRAFGNTIYF.

This clone was observed a few times. Other DNA sequences in the sample encode the same CDR3. The CDR3 DNA is TGCAGTGCTAGAACAGGGTACGAGCAGTACTTC. This gives the protein CSARTGYEQYF. This chain joins TRBV20-1 and TRBJ2-7, with a tentative D call TRBD1 (6 bases). The CDR3 covers 11 residues. CDR1 and CDR2 (germline): DFQATT, SNEGSKA (reference sequence). V dropped 2 bases and J dropped 4 bases, with 6 bases sitting between them.

The chain links TRBV19 to TRBJ1-1, with unresolved D. The length of the CDR3 is 15 residues. With 9 bases removed from V and 0 bases from J, the gap between germline ends came to 17 bases. CDR1 is LNHDA and CDR2 is SQIVND in the germline V gene (reference sequence). CDR3 bases: TGTGCCAGCAGCTTCGGAGTGAGCTTGAACACTGAAGCTTTCTTT. It encodes CASSFGVSLNTEAFF.

The rearrangement joins TRBV5-1 to TRBJ2-1; 7 bases agree with TRBD1. The CDR3 is made up of 15 amino acids. Losses at the gene ends were 0 bases for V and 10 bases for J; bases not matched to a gene: 10. Germline values: CDR1 SGHRS, CDR2 YFSETQ. DNA for the CDR3: TGCGCCAGCAGCTTGGGGATCCCAGGACAGGAAGAGCAGTTCTTC. This translates into CASSLGIPGQEEQFF.

V gene TRBV9 combines with J gene TRBJ2-7, with a possible D match to TRBD2 (6 bases). V was cut by 3 bases and J by 4 bases, with 14 bases left in between. Germline-derived CDR1 and CDR2 are SGDLS and YYNGEE. CDR3 length: 14 amino acids. The CDR3 protein is CASSAEPGRYEQYF. The CDR3 DNA reads as TGTGCCAGCAGCGCTGAGCCAGGGAGGTACGAGCAGTACTTC.

The J gene is TRBJ2-3, the V gene TRBV4-1; a weak D match, TRBD2 (6 bases). Deletions cut 1 base from V and 0 bases from J, with 20 bases between. The CDR3 is 19 amino acids. Germline CDR1 MGHRA, CDR2 YSYEKL. In DNA form, the CDR3 reads TGCGCCAGCAGCCAAGCGCTAGCGTCGGGACTCGCTAGCACAGATACGCAGTATTTT. It is translated as CASSQALASGLASTDTQYF.

The rearrangement links TRBV7-9 to TRBJ2-3; D not certain. Germline V gene lookup returns CDR1 SEHNR and CDR2 FQNEAQ (reference sequence). The CDR3 contains 15 residues. The V end was cut by 5 bases, the J end by 1 base, with 13 bases between. The CDR3 loop reads CASSPPQRGTDTQYF. In nucleotides, the CDR3 is TGTGCCAGCAGCCCTCCCCAGCGAGGCACAGATACGCAGTATTTT.

The chain is built from TRBV28 and TRBJ1-1; 10 positions match TRBD1. Per the germline V gene, CDR1 is MDHEN and CDR2 is SYDVKM. This CDR3 has 15 amino acids. V shed 5 bases, J shed 0 bases, and the junction held 3 bases outside the gene matches. The DNA for the CDR3 is TGTGCCAGCAGTGGGACAGGGGACATGAACACTGAAGCTTTCTTT. This gives the protein CASSGTGDMNTEAFF. Drawing the rest from reference TRBV28 and TRBJ1-1, the complete variable domain is DVKVTQSSRYLVKRTGEKVFLECVQDMDHENMFWYRQDPGLGLRLIYFSYDVKMKEKGDIPEGYSVSREKKERFSLILESASTNQTSMYLCASSGTGDMNTEAFFGQGTRLTVV.

The genes are TRBV19 and TRBJ2-1; 7 bases agree with TRBD2. After removal of 0 bases from V and 4 bases from J, the junction contained 6 bases not matched to a gene. Germline values: CDR1 LNHDA, CDR2 SQIVND (reference sequence). CDR3 size: 16 residues. The CDR3 DNA reads as TGTGCCAGTAGTATAGATGGGAGGGTATTATACAATGAGCAGTTCTTC. Translation gives CASSIDGRVLYNEQFF.

The chain uses TRBV5-1 and TRBJ2-3, with D perhaps TRBD1 (5 bases). Germline CDR1 SGHRS, CDR2 YFSETQ. Trimming removed 5 bases at V and 0 bases at J, with 7 bases between. The CDR3 contains 13 residues. The CDR3 bases are TGCGCCAGCAGGGGGCTGAGCACAGATACGCAGTATTTT. Protein product: CASRGLSTDTQYF.

The chain recombines TRBV10-1 with TRBJ2-2; TRBD1 aligns across 11 bases. V gave up 6 bases and J gave up 6 bases; unmatched junction bases: 3. CDR1 is WNHNN, CDR2 SYGVQD, per germline (reference sequence). The CDR3 is made up of 14 amino acids. The CDR3 is CASSGQGAAGELFF. The CDR3 DNA sequence: TGCGCCAGCAGCGGACAGGGGGCAGCCGGGGAGCTGTTTTTT.

The chain is built from TRBV5-6 and TRBJ1-2; weak D call: TRBD1 (6 bases). CDR1 is SGHDT, CDR2 YYEEEE, per germline. V was trimmed by 3 bases and J by 2 bases, leaving 14 bases between them. CDR3 length equals 15 residues. CDR3 in amino acids: CASSSRDILNYGYTF. CDR3 DNA sequence: TGTGCCAGCAGCTCCCGGGACATATTGAACTATGGCTACACCTTC.

The chain employs TRBV18 and TRBJ2-5, with D perhaps TRBD1 (5 bases). The CDR3 loop spans 13 amino acids. Per germline, CDR1 KGHSH and CDR2 LQKENI. The V end was cut by 6 bases, the J end by 1 base, with 9 bases between. The CDR3 loop is CASSRDSQETQYF. CDR3 in DNA: TGTGCCAGCTCTCGCGACAGCCAAGAGACCCAGTACTTC.

The V gene is TRBV6-8, the J gene TRBJ1-1; D is possibly TRBD1 (5 bases). The germline V gene has CDR1 MNHGY and CDR2 SAAAGT. With 6 bases removed from V and 4 bases from J, the gap between germline ends came to 15 bases. This CDR3 contains 14 residues. The CDR3 bases are TGTGCCAGCAGAGGACAAGCTTGGGGCACTGAAGCTTTCTTT. Translated, it gives CASRGQAWGTEAFF.